This passage covers 27 T cell receptor beta chains from one sample sequenced in a study of T cell responses to AZD1222 COVID-19 vaccine. The assay was immunoSEQ multiplex PCR, and TCRdb's table has in-frame clones only and misses some. Among 95,000 to 150,000 clones listed, around 89% were seen once. This material consisted of peripheral blood, taken on day 0 of MenACWY control vaccination. The receptors stem from an adult in good health.

The V gene is TRBV7-8, the J gene TRBJ1-2; TRBD1 agrees at 8 bases. The V gene's germline CDR1 is SGHVS and CDR2 FQNEAQ. The CDR3 sequence is 14 residues long. V trimming: 2 bases; J trimming: 4 bases; junction bases outside the gene matches: 3. In nucleotides, the CDR3 is TGTGCCAGCAGCTTACAGGGGGCTGCCTATGGCTACACCTTC. Translating it yields CASSLQGAAYGYTF.

Here the CDR3 reads CASSAKRDYNEQFF. CDR3 nucleotide sequence: TGTGCCAGCAGTGCGAAGCGGGACTACAATGAGCAGTTCTTC. The chain couples TRBV2 to TRBJ2-1; TRBD2 aligns across 7 bases. V lost 4 bases and J lost 3; bases outside the gene matches: 3. The CDR3 has 14 amino acids. Per germline, CDR1 SNHLY and CDR2 FYNNEI. The whole variable domain, filled in from reference TRBV2 and TRBJ2-1, reads EPEVTQTPSHQVTQMGQEVILRCVPISNHLYFYWYRQILGQKVEFLVSFYNNEISEKSEIFDDQFSVERPDGSNFTLKIRSTKLEDSAMYFCASSAKRDYNEQFFGPGTRLTVL.

The rearrangement links TRBV11-3 to TRBJ2-4; D unresolved. There are 15 residues in the CDR3. V lost 3 bases and J lost 0, with 9 bases in between. Per germline, CDR1 SGHNT and CDR2 YENEEA. CDR3 sequence: CASSLSSLAKNIQYF. The CDR3 bases are TGTGCCAGCAGCTTGAGCTCCTTAGCCAAAAACATTCAGTACTTC. Looking up the rest from reference TRBV11-3 and TRBJ2-4 gives the full variable domain: EAGVVQSPRYKIIEKKQPVAFWCNPISGHNTLYWYLQNLGQGPELLIRYENEEAVDDSQLPKDRFSAERLKGVDSTLKIQPAELGDSAVYLCASSLSSLAKNIQYFGAGTRLSVL.

The rearrangement joins TRBV29-1 to TRBJ2-3; maybe TRBD2 (6 bases). Between the trimmed V and J ends, which lost 0 bases and 6 bases, there was a span of 19 bases. Germline CDR1 and CDR2: SQVTM and ANQGSEA. CDR3 length equals 16 residues. CDR3 residues: CSVEDQRLRGRDTQYF. CDR3 coding DNA: TGCAGCGTTGAAGATCAGCGCCTGCGGGGCAGGGATACGCAGTATTTT.

The chain employs TRBV11-2 and TRBJ1-1, with D perhaps matching TRBD1 (5 bases). In germline, CDR1 is SGHAT, CDR2 FQNNGV. V lost 5 bases and J lost 5, with 12 bases in between. The length of the CDR3 is 13 residues. CDR3 in amino acids: CASSRLGGTEAFF. CDR3 nucleotides: TGTGCCAGCAGCCGTCTGGGGGGGACTGAAGCTTTCTTT.

This sequence joins TRBV11-3 and TRBJ2-5; 10 bases line up with TRBD2. The CDR3 length is 14 residues. J gave up 4 bases and V 4 bases, and 3 bases lay outside the gene matches. Germline CDR1 SGHNT, CDR2 YENEEA. Here the CDR3 reads CASSSRLAGETQYF. The CDR3 nucleotides are TGTGCCAGCAGCTCCCGACTAGCGGGAGAGACCCAGTACTTC. The full variable domain, in which reference TRBV11-3 and TRBJ2-5 provide the parts outside the CDR3, is EAGVVQSPRYKIIEKKQPVAFWCNPISGHNTLYWYLQNLGQGPELLIRYENEEAVDDSQLPKDRFSAERLKGVDSTLKIQPAELGDSAVYLCASSSRLAGETQYFGPGTRLLVL.

The CDR3 loop is CASSRDGIETQYF. For the CDR3, the DNA is TGTGCCAGCTCGCGGGACGGCATAGAGACCCAGTACTTC. The chain joins TRBV18 to TRBJ2-5; tentatively, D is TRBD2 (6 bases). The germline V gene has CDR1 KGHSH and CDR2 LQKENI. Trimming pared 6 bases from V and 4 bases from J, leaving 12 bases between. The CDR3 has 13 residues.

This clone was detected once. The rearrangement uses TRBV4-2 and TRBJ2-7; a weak D match, TRBD2 (6 bases). The V gene lost 1 base and the J gene lost 0 bases, with 7 bases spanning the gap. Germline CDR1 LGHNA, CDR2 YNFKEQ. This CDR3 has 14 amino acids. In DNA, the CDR3 is TGTGCCAGCAGCCAAGGCGGGGCCTCCTACGAGCAGTACTTC. The encoded protein is CASSQGGASYEQYF.

The V gene is TRBV29-1, the J gene TRBJ1-1; D gene unclear. The V gene's germline CDR1 is SQVTM and CDR2 ANQGSEA. Trimming shortened V by 3 bases and J by 4 bases, and 9 bases separated the two germline ends. The CDR3 sequence is 12 residues long. For the CDR3, the DNA is TGCAGCGTTGACGGAGGTTCCACTGAAGCTTTCTTT. As protein: CSVDGGSTEAFF.

The chain employs TRBV18 and TRBJ1-5; D is undetermined. Germline CDR1 and CDR2: KGHSH and LQKENI. This CDR3 is built from 14 residues. Between the trimmed V and J ends, which lost 3 bases and 4 bases, there was a span of 10 bases. As DNA, the CDR3 is TGTGCCAGCTCACCCGGGCAGACGAATCAGCCCCAGCATTTT. Translating gives CASSPGQTNQPQHF.

This chain uses TRBV7-2 with TRBJ1-5, with D unresolved. Trimming shortened V by 1 base and J by 11 bases, and 15 bases separated the two germline ends. The CDR3 totals 14 residues. From germline, CDR1 is SGHTA and CDR2 FQGNSA. CDR3 sequence: CASSLGSGISSQHF. The CDR3 DNA reads TGTGCCAGCAGCTTAGGTTCCGGTATTAGCTCCCAGCATTTT.

The chain couples TRBV9 to TRBJ2-3; 10 positions match TRBD2. With 3 bases clipped from V and 4 bases from J, the junction kept 5 bases outside the gene matches. CDR3 length: 15 amino acids. Germline CDR1 reads SGDLS; CDR2 reads YYNGEE. CDR3 residues: CASSGTSGISDTQYF. In nucleotides, the CDR3 is TGTGCCAGCAGCGGTACTAGCGGGATCTCAGATACGCAGTATTTT.

This clone occurred a few times. The rearrangement joins TRBV12-3 or TRBV12-4 to TRBJ2-2, with D unclear. The CDR3 extends over 13 amino acids. V lost 1 base and J 6 bases, leaving 6 bases between the germline ends. This CDR3 is CASSLGFPGELFF. CDR3 coding DNA: TGTGCCAGCAGTTTAGGGTTTCCCGGGGAGCTGTTTTTT.

V is TRBV19 and J is TRBJ2-4; 13 bases align to TRBD2. The germline V gene has CDR1 LNHDA and CDR2 SQIVND (reference sequence). This CDR3 contains 23 residues. V trimming: 3 bases; J trimming: 0 bases; junction bases outside the gene matches: 20. The CDR3 DNA follows: TGTGCCAGTAGTATGGGGGGACTAGCGGGAACTAGAGACTTACGCCTAGCCAAAAACATTCAGTACTTC. This sequence encodes CASSMGGLAGTRDLRLAKNIQYF. Looking up the rest from reference TRBV19 and TRBJ2-4 gives the full variable domain: DGGITQSPKYLFRKEGQNVTLSCEQNLNHDAMYWYRQDPGQGLRLIYYSQIVNDFQKGDIAEGYSVSREKKESFPLTVTSAQKNPTAFYLCASSMGGLAGTRDLRLAKNIQYFGAGTRLSVL.

The chain couples TRBV7-9 to TRBJ2-2, with a possible D match to TRBD1 (7 bases). Per the germline V gene, CDR1 is SEHNR and CDR2 is FQNEAQ (reference sequence). With 2 bases removed from V and 4 bases from J, the gap between germline ends came to 11 bases. The CDR3 is made up of 15 amino acids. The CDR3 DNA sequence: TGTGCCAGCAGCTTACCAGGGGGGCCCACCGGGGAGCTGTTTTTT. Protein: CASSLPGGPTGELFF.

CDR3 loop: CASRRTPNTGELFF. The CDR3 coding sequence is TGTGCCAGCAGGAGGACACCGAACACCGGGGAGCTGTTTTTT. The chain recombines TRBV11-1 with TRBJ2-2; D may be TRBD1 (5 bases). V lost 6 bases, J lost 0 bases, and 8 bases lay in between. Germline-derived CDR1 and CDR2 are SGHAT and FQDESV (reference sequence). There are 14 residues in the CDR3.

CDR3 in amino acids: CASTQAGAPYEQYF. CDR3 nucleotide sequence: TGTGCCAGCACCCAAGCGGGAGCGCCTTACGAGCAGTACTTC. The chain carries TRBV5-4 and TRBJ2-7; 8 nucleotides match TRBD2. Germline V CDR1 and CDR2: SGHNT, YYREEE (reference sequence). Trimming removed 6 bases from V and 4 bases from J; junction bases left unmatched: 9. The CDR3 is 14 residues long.

The chain employs TRBV19 and TRBJ1-5; possible D gene TRBD1, 5 bases. The ends were cut back, 1 base at V and 6 bases at J, with 16 bases in the middle. This CDR3 comprises 16 residues. The germline V gene encodes CDR1 LNHDA and CDR2 SQIVND (reference sequence). The CDR3: CASSIVGVSLGQPQHF. For the CDR3, the DNA is TGTGCCAGTAGTATAGTAGGGGTCTCACTTGGTCAGCCCCAGCATTTT.

V is TRBV5-4 and J is TRBJ1-1; D perhaps matches TRBD1 (5 bases). V was shortened by 4 bases and J by 10 bases, with 17 bases between the two germline ends. The CDR3 spans 13 residues. Germline CDR1 and CDR2: SGHNT and YYREEE (reference sequence). CDR3 protein: CASSPGLQGVAFF. The CDR3 DNA reads as TGTGCCAGCAGCCCGGGACTCCAAGGTGTAGCTTTCTTT.

This chain links TRBV4-1 with TRBJ2-7; 7 bases line up with TRBD2. This CDR3 has 18 residues. Per germline, CDR1 MGHRA and CDR2 YSYEKL. Unmatched junction bases numbered 18, after V lost 3 bases and J lost 4 bases. CDR3 residues: CASSHFYAAGGRVYEQYF. CDR3 sequence (DNA): TGCGCCAGCAGCCATTTCTATGCGGCCGGCGGGAGAGTGTACGAGCAGTACTTC.

The rearrangement joins TRBV12-2 to TRBJ2-7; the tabulated D call, TRBD2, remains unverified against the DNA. TRBV12-2 constitutes a pseudogene. The CDR3 is 8 residues long. This chain's CDR3 is CASRTTGF. In nucleotides, the CDR3 is TGTGCAAGTCGCACGACCGGGTTC.

In its sample, this clone was seen once. The V and J genes are TRBV24-1 and TRBJ2-3; 12 positions match TRBD2. The germline gives CDR1 KGHDR, CDR2 SFDVKD. V lost 1 base, J lost 2 bases, and 6 bases stayed unmatched. This CDR3 spans 18 amino acids. CDR3 residues: CATSDLRRTSGNTDTQYF. The CDR3 nucleotides are TGTGCCACCAGTGATTTAAGGAGGACTAGCGGGAACACAGATACGCAGTATTTT.

The chain is built from TRBV7-2 and TRBJ1-5, with TRBD1 identical over 9 bases. The germline V gene encodes CDR1 SGHTA and CDR2 FQGNSA. The CDR3 runs 15 residues. V trimming: 5 bases; J trimming: 6 bases; junction bases outside the gene matches: 8. The chain's CDR3 is CASSTGTGHIQPQHF. The CDR3 bases are TGTGCCAGCAGCACCGGGACAGGGCACATTCAGCCCCAGCATTTT.

The chain employs TRBV29-1 and TRBJ1-1, with a tentative D call TRBD1 (6 bases). V lost 7 bases to trimming and J lost 2 bases, with 11 bases between them. This CDR3 region has 12 residues. CDR1 SQVTM and CDR2 ANQGSEA come from the germline V gene. CDR3 residues: CSANRANTEAFF. In nucleotides, the CDR3 is TGCAGCGCGAACAGGGCCAACACTGAAGCTTTCTTT.

The rearrangement links TRBV19 to TRBJ1-2; weak D call: TRBD1 (5 bases). The germline V gene has CDR1 LNHDA and CDR2 SQIVND (reference sequence). The CDR3 contains 12 residues. Between the trimmed V and J ends, which lost 4 bases and 4 bases, there was a span of 7 bases. The CDR3 DNA sequence: TGTGCCAGTAGTAGGGACCTCTATGGCTACACCTTC. Its translation is CASSRDLYGYTF.

The chain couples TRBV5-6 to TRBJ1-1; perhaps TRBD1 as D (5 bases). Germline loops: CDR1 SGHDT, CDR2 YYEEEE. This CDR3 has 13 residues. V lost 2 bases and J 12 bases, leaving 17 bases between the germline ends. CDR3 amino acids: CASSFTGLKPTFF. The CDR3 DNA is TGTGCCAGCAGCTTCACAGGACTGAAGCCCACTTTCTTT. The full variable domain, its missing parts supplied by reference TRBV5-6 and TRBJ1-1, is DAGVTQSPTHLIKTRGQQVTLRCSPKSGHDTVSWYQQALGQGPQFIFQYYEEEERQRGNFPDRFSGHQFPNYSSELNVNALLLGDSALYLCASSFTGLKPTFFGQGTRLTVV.

This clone has only one observation. V is TRBV19 and J is TRBJ2-7; no clear D. CDR3 length: 13 residues. Deletions cut 6 bases from V and 6 bases from J, with 15 bases between. Per germline, CDR1 LNHDA and CDR2 SQIVND (reference sequence). CDR3 nucleotides: TGTGCCAGTAGCGCTTGGGATCCGTGCGAGCAGTACTTC. Its translation is CASSAWDPCEQYF.